This is a list of T cell receptor beta chains from one sample in a study of T-cell reconstitution after alpha-beta-depleted transplantation in children. TCRdb re-derived calls from the PCR reads in MiXCR, one entry per CDR3 protein. The table has about 980,000 distinct CDR3 sequences, under 30% seen once. The material sequenced was PBMCs, mostly from graft donor cells, taken 360 days after TCRalphabeta/CD19-depleted stem cell transplant. All receptors derive from a boy less than two years old who had a stem cell transplant for SCID, so the T cells may come from the graft donor. Both conserved end residues are part of each CDR3. D genes are given only for firm matches. Size is stated for part of the rows, as once, few or many counts, or as a class when the clone is expanded.

D gene	clone size	V gene	J gene	CDR3 protein	CDR3 DNA
.	.	TRBV4-3	TRBJ1-2	CASSQGTGSYGYTF	TGCGCCAGCAGCCAAGGTACAGGGAGCTATGGCTACACCTTC
.	few	TRBV3-1	TRBJ2-3	CASSQVTSLTDTQYF	TGTGCCAGCAGCCAAGTTACTAGCCTCACAGATACGCAGTATTTT
.	many	TRBV7-3	TRBJ2-2	CASSFLPDREDGELFF	TGTGCCAGCAGCTTTCTTCCCGACAGGGAGGACGGGGAGCTGTTTTTT
TRBD2	.	TRBV27	TRBJ2-5	CASSLGSGSGGTQETQYF	TGTGCCAGCAGTTTAGGGTCGGGGAGCGGGGGGACCCAAGAGACCCAGTACTTC
.	few	TRBV4-1	TRBJ2-2	CASSQDPGGYTGELFF	TGCGCCAGCAGCCAAGATCCCGGGGGATACACCGGGGAGCTGTTTTTT
TRBD2	many	TRBV6-5	TRBJ2-5	CASSWGGVTETQYF	TGTGCCAGCAGTTGGGGGGGTGTCACAGAGACCCAGTACTTC
TRBD1	.	TRBV5-1	TRBJ1-1	CASYGGGPNTEAFF	TGCGCCAGCTACGGAGGGGGCCCAAACACTGAAGCTTTCTTT
.	few	TRBV9	TRBJ2-1	CASSVGGAWDEQFF	TGTGCCAGCAGCGTAGGGGGTGCTTGGGATGAGCAGTTCTTC
.	few	TRBV29-1	TRBJ2-5	CSVDGPGQETQYF	TGCAGCGTTGATGGCCCGGGCCAAGAGACCCAGTACTTC
.	.	TRBV6-5	TRBJ2-3	CASSYSAALDTQYF	TGTGCCAGCAGTTACTCGGCCGCCTTGGATACGCAGTATTTT
.	.	TRBV29-1	TRBJ2-1	CSVPRFDRSSYNEQFF	TGCAGCGTTCCTCGTTTTGACAGGAGCTCCTACAATGAGCAGTTCTTC
.	.	TRBV28	TRBJ1-6	CASSLSREDFPPLHF	TGTGCCAGCAGTTTAAGCAGGGAGGACTTCCCACCCCTCCACTTT
.	few	TRBV10-3	TRBJ2-3	CAISVSDSSTDTQYF	TGTGCCATCAGTGTTTCAGACTCTAGCACAGATACGCAGTATTTT
.	.	TRBV5-4	TRBJ1-2	CASSSTRNYGYTF	TGTGCCAGCAGCTCAACAAGAAACTATGGCTACACCTTC
TRBD2	.	TRBV12-3/TRBV12-4	TRBJ2-7	CASSSPGLAKHEQYF	TGTGCCAGCAGTTCTCCGGGACTAGCGAAACACGAGCAGTACTTC
.	few	TRBV9	TRBJ2-1	CASSVGGTDNEQFF	TGTGCCAGCAGCGTAGGAGGGACGGACAATGAGCAGTTCTTC
.	many	TRBV29-1	TRBJ1-1	CSVEKVNTEAFF	TGCAGCGTTGAAAAGGTCAACACTGAAGCTTTCTTT
.	.	TRBV10-3	TRBJ1-1	CAISDPGLPHTEAFF	TGTGCCATCAGTGATCCGGGACTACCCCACACTGAAGCTTTCTTT
.	.	TRBV5-1	TRBJ2-7	CASSKGGTATYEQYF	TGCGCCAGCAGCAAAGGAGGGACAGCGACCTACGAGCAGTACTTC
TRBD2	.	TRBV15	TRBJ2-5	CATSRGASGYQETQYF	TGTGCCACCAGCAGAGGGGCTAGCGGCTACCAAGAGACCCAGTACTTC
.	.	TRBV11-2	TRBJ1-2	CASSLLGTSYTF	TGTGCCAGCAGCTTACTAGGAACGAGCTACACCTTC
.	few	TRBV2	TRBJ2-1	CASSRASYEQFF	TGTGCCAGCAGCAGGGCGTCCTATGAGCAGTTCTTC